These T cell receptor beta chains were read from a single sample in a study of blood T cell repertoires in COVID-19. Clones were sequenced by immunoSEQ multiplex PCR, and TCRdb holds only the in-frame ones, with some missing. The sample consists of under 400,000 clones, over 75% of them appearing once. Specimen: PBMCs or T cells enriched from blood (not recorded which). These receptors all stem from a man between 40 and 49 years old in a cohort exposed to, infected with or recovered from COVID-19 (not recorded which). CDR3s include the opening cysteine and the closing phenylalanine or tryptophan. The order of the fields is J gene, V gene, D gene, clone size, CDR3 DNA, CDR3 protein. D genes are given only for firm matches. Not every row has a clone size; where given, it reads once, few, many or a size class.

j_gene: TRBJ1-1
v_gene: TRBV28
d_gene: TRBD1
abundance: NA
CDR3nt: TGTGCCAGCAGGGGCCCAGGGGGCATGAACACTGAAGCTTTCTTT
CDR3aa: CASRGPGGMNTEAFF

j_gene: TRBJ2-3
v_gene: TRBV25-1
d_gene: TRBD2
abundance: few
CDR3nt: TGTGCCAGCAGTGAACTAGCGGGAGCAGATACGCAGTATTTT
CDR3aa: CASSELAGADTQYF

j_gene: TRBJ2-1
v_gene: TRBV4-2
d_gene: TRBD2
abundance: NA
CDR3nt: TGTGCCAGCAGCCAAGCTAGCGGGGTTTACAATGAGCAGTTCTTC
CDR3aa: CASSQASGVYNEQFF

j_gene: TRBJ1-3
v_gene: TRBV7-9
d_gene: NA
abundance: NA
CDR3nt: TGTGCCAGCAGTCCATCCGGGGGAGGAGGAAACACCATATATTTT
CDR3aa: CASSPSGGGGNTIYF

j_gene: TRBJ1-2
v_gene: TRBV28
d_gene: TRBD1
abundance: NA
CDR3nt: TGTGCCAGCAACTCACAGGGGGCAAACTATGGCTACACCTTC
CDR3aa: CASNSQGANYGYTF

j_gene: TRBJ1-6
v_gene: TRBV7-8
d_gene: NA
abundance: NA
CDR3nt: TGTGCCAGCAGCTTGGGGCCCTATAATTCACCCCTCCACTTT
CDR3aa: CASSLGPYNSPLHF

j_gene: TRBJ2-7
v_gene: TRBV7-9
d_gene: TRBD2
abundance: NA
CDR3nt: TGTGCCAGCAGCCCCCGACTAGCGGGAGGCCTCGGGGAGCAGTACTTC
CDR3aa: CASSPRLAGGLGEQYF

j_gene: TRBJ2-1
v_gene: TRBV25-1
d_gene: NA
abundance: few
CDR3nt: TGTGCCAGCAGTGCGAGTAGAGGGGGCTCCTACAATGAGCAGTTCTTC
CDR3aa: CASSASRGGSYNEQFF

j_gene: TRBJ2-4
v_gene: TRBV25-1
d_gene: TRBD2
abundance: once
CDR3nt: TGTGCCAGCAGTGAACGGACTAGCGGGAGGTTTGGTATTCAGTACTTC
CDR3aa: CASSERTSGRFGIQYF

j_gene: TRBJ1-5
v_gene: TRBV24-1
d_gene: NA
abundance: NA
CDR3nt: TGTGCCACCAGTGACTCTGGACATCCCGGTCAGCCCCAGCATTTT
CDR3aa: CATSDSGHPGQPQHF

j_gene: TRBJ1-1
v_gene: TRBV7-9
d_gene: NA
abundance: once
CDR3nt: TGTGCCAGCAGCTTAGATGGAGTCACTGAAGCTTTCTTT
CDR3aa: CASSLDGVTEAFF

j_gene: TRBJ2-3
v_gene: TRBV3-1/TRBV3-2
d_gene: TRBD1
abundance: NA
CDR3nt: TGTGCCAGCAGCCTAAGGACAGGGGCAGGGGATACGCAGTATTTT
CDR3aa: CASSLRTGAGDTQYF

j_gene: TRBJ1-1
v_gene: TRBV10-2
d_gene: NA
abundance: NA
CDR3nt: TGCGCCAGCAGTGCACAGGGTTACGGCACTGAAGCTTTCTTT
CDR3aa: CASSAQGYGTEAFF

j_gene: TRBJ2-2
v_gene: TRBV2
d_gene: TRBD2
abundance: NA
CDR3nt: TGTGCCACCCAAGGGACTATTGGGGCCGGGGAGCTGTTTTTT
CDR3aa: CATQGTIGAGELFF

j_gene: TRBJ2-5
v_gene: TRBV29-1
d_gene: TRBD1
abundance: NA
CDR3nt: TGCAGCGTTGTCGGGGGGACAGGGGGCACAGAGACCCAGTACTTC
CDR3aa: CSVVGGTGGTETQYF

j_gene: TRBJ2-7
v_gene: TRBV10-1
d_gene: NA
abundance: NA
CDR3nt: TGCGCCAGCAGTCCCGGGCAAGCCAGGGGCGAGCAGTACTTC
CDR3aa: CASSPGQARGEQYF

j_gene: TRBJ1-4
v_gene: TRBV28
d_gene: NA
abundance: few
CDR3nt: TGTGCCAGCAGTGACCAGACAGGCGAAGATGAAAAACTGTTTTTT
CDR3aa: CASSDQTGEDEKLFF

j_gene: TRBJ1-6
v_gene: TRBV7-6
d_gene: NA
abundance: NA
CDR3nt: TGTGCCAGCAGCTTAGTAAACCAGAATTCACCCCTCCACTTT
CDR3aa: CASSLVNQNSPLHF

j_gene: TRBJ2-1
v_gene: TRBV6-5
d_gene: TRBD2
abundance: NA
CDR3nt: TGTGCCAGCAGTTACTCGCTAGCGGGAGGGCATGAGCAGTTCTTC
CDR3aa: CASSYSLAGGHEQFF

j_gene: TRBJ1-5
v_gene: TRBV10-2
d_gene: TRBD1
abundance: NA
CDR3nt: TGCGCCAGCAGGATAGCAGGGGGCGCGGAGCAGCCCCAGCATTTT
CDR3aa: CASRIAGGAEQPQHF

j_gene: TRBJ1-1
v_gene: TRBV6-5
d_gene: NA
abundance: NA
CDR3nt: TGTGCCAGCAGGGGGGGGACATTGAACACTGAAGCTTTCTTT
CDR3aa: CASRGGTLNTEAFF

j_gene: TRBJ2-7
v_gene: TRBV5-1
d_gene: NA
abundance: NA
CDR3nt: TGCGCCAGCAGCCCATCCCAGGGGTCCTACGAGCAGTACTTC
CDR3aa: CASSPSQGSYEQYF

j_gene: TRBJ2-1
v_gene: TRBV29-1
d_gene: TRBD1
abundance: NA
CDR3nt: TGCAGCGGTCGACAGGGGAGCTCCTACAATGAGCAGTTCTTC
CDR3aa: CSGRQGSSYNEQFF

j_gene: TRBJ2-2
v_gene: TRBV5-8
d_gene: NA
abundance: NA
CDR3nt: TGTGCCAGCAGCTCTGGACTCAACACCGGGGAGCTGTTTTTT
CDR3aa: CASSSGLNTGELFF

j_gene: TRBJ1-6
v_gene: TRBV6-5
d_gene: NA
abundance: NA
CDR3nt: TGTGCCAGCAGTTACGTCAGTAATTCACCCCTCCACTTT
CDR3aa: CASSYVSNSPLHF

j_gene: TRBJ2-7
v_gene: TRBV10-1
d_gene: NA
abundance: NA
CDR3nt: TGCGCCAGCAGTGAAGCCGAGGCAGGGAGGCACGAGCAGTACTTC
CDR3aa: CASSEAEAGRHEQYF

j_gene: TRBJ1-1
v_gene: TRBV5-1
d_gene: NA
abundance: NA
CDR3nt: TGCGCCAGCAGCTTAAAGACAGGGAACACTGAAGCTTTCTTT
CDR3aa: CASSLKTGNTEAFF

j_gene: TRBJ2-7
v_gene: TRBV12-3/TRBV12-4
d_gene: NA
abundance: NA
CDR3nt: TGTGCCAGCAGTTTACCTCAGGGGCGGGAGCAGTACTTC
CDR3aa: CASSLPQGREQYF

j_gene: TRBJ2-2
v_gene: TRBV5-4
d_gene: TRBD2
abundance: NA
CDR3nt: TGTGCCAGCAGACGACTAGCGGGAGCGAACACCGGGGAGCTGTTTTTT
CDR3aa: CASRRLAGANTGELFF

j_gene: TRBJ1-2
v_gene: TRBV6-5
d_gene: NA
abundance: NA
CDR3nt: TGTGCCAGCAGCCCCCCGTACGGGTCGGCTGGCTACACCTTC
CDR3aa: CASSPPYGSAGYTF

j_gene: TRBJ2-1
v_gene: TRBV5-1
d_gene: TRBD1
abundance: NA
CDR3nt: TGCGCCAGCAGCTTACAGGGGGCCTACAATGAGCAGTTCTTC
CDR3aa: CASSLQGAYNEQFF

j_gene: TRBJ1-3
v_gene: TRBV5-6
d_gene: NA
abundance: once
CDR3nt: TGTGCCAGCAGCTTGACAGGGTTCCGCTCTGGAAACACCATATATTTT
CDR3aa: CASSLTGFRSGNTIYF

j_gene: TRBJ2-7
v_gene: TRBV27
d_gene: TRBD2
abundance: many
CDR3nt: TGTGCCAGCGGACGACTAGCGGGAGAACAGTACTTC
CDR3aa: CASGRLAGEQYF

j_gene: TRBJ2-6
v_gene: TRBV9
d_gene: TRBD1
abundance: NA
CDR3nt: TGTGCCAGCAGCACAACAGGGGGTGGGGCCAACGTCCTGACTTTC
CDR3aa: CASSTTGGGANVLTF

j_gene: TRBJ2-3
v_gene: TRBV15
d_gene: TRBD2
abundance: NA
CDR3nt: TGTGCCACCAGCAGAGAGAGGGGAGGGCCCGGAGATACGCAGTATTTT
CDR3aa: CATSRERGGPGDTQYF

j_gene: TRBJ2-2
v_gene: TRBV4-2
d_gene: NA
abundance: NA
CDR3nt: TGTGCCAGCAGCCAAGTTGGCTCTGGGGAGCTGTTTTTT
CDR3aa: CASSQVGSGELFF

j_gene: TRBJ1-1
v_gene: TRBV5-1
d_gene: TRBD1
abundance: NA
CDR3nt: TGCGCCAGCAGCCTGGACAGGGGGAACACTGAAGCTTTCTTT
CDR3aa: CASSLDRGNTEAFF

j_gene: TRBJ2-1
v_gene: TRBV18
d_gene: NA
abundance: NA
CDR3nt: TGTGCCAGCTCACCATCGTGGGGGGAAGGGGATGAGCAGTTCTTC
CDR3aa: CASSPSWGEGDEQFF

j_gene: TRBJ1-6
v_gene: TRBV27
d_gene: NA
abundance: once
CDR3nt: TGTGCCAGCAGTAGTCCGGTCGCTCGGTCACCCCTCCACTTT
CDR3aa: CASSSPVARSPLHF

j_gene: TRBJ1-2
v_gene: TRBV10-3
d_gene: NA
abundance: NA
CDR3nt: TGTGCCATCAGTGAGCTAGCAGGAAACTATGGCTACACCTTC
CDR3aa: CAISELAGNYGYTF

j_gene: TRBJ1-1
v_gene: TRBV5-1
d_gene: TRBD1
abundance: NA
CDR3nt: TGCGCCAGCAGATCGAATACAGGGGAGGCGTCGACTGAAGCTTTCTTT
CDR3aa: CASRSNTGEASTEAFF

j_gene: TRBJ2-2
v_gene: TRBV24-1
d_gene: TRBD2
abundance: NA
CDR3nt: TGTGCCACCAGTGACCCTACGGGGGGGGCGCGAAACGGGGAGCTGTTTTTT
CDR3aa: CATSDPTGGARNGELFF

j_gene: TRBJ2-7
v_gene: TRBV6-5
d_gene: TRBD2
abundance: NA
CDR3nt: TGTGCCAGTACAGGATCGGGACTAGCGGAAGAGCAGTACTTC
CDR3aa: CASTGSGLAEEQYF

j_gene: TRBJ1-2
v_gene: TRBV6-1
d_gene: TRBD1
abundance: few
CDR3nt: TGTGCCAGCAGTGAAGCGGGACAGGGCACCTATGGCTACACCTTC
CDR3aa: CASSEAGQGTYGYTF

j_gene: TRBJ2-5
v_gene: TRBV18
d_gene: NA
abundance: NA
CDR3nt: TGTGCCAGCTCCCAGGAAAATCAAGAGACCCAGTACTTC
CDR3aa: CASSQENQETQYF

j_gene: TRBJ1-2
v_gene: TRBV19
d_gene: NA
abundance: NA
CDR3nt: TGTGCCAGTAGTCCCCAGGGTAGAGGCTACACCTTC
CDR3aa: CASSPQGRGYTF